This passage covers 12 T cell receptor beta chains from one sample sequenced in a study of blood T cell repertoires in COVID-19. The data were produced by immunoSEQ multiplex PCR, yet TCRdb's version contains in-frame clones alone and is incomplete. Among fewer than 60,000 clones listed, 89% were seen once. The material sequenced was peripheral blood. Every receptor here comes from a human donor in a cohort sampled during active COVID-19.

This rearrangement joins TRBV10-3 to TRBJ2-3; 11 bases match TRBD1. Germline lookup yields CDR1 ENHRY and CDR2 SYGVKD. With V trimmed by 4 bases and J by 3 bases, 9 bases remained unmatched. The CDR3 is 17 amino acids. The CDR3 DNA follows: TGTGCCATCAGTGGCGGGATGGGGACAGGGGGTACAGATACGCAGTATTTT. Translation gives CAISGGMGTGGTDTQYF.

The CDR3 here is CASSLRTVRSGNTIYF. CDR3 DNA sequence: TGTGCCAGCAGCCTACGGACAGTCCGCTCTGGAAACACCATATATTTT. The V and J genes are TRBV7-2 and TRBJ1-3; tentative D call: TRBD1 (6 bases). The CDR3 has 16 amino acids. Germline V CDR1 and CDR2: SGHTA, FQGNSA. V lost 5 bases and J 0 bases, leaving 14 bases between the germline ends.

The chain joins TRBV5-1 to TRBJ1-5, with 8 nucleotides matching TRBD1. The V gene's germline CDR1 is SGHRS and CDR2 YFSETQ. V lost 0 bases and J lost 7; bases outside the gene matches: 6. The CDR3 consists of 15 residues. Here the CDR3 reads CASSLGTGLFQPQHF. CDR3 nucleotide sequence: TGCGCCAGCAGCTTGGGGACAGGGCTCTTCCAGCCCCAGCATTTT.

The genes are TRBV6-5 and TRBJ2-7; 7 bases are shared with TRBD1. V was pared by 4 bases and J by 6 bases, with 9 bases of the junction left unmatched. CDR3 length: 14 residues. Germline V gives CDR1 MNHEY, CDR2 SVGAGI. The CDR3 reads CASSWGQPSGEQYF. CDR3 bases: TGTGCCAGCAGTTGGGGACAGCCCTCGGGCGAGCAGTACTTC.

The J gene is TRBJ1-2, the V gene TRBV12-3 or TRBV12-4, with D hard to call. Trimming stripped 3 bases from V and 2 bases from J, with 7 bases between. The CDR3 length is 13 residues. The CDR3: CASSFSGNYGYTF. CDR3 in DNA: TGTGCCAGCAGTTTCTCGGGAAACTATGGCTACACCTTC.

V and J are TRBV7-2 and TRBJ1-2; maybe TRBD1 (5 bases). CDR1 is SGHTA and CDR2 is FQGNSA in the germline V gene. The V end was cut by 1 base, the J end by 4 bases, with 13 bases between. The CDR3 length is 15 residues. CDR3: CASSLGGDSSYGYTF. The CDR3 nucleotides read TGTGCCAGCAGCTTAGGCGGGGACTCATCCTATGGCTACACCTTC.

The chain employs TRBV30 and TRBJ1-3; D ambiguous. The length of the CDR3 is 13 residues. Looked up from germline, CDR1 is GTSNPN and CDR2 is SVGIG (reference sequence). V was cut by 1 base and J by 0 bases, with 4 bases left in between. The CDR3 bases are TGTGCCTGGAGTGAGAGCTCTGGAAACACCATATATTTT. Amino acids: CAWSESSGNTIYF. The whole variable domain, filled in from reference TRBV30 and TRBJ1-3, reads SQTIHQWPATLVQPVGSPLSLECTVEGTSNPNLYWYRQAAGRGLQLLFYSVGIGQISSEVPQNLSASRPQDRQFILSSKKLLLSDSGFYLCAWSESSGNTIYFGEGSWLTVV.

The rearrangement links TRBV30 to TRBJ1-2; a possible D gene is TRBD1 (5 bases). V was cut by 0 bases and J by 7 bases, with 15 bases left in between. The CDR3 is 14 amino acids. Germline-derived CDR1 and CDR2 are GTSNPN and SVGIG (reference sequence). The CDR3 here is CAWSVLWGSAGYTF. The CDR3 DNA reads TGTGCCTGGAGTGTATTGTGGGGCTCAGCTGGCTACACCTTC.

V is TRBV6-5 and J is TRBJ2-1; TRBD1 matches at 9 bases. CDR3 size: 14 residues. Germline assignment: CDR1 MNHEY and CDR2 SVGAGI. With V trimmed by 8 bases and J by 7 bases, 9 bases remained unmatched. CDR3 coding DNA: TGTGCCAGCCGCTTTGTGACAGGGGGTAATGAGCAGTTCTTC. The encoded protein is CASRFVTGGNEQFF.

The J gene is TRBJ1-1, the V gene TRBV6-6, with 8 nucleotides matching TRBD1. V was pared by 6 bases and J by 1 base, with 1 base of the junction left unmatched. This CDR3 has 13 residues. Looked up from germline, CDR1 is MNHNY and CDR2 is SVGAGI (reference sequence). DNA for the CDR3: TGTGCCAGCAGACAGGGGGGGAACACTGAAGCTTTCTTT. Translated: CASRQGGNTEAFF.

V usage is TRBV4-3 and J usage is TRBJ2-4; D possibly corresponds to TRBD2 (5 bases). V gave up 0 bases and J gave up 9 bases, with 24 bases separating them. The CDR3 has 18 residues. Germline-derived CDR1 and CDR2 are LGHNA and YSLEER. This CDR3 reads CASSQDPAGGAEPRIQYF. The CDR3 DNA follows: TGCGCCAGCAGCCAAGACCCTGCTGGAGGCGCCGAGCCGCGCATTCAGTACTTC.

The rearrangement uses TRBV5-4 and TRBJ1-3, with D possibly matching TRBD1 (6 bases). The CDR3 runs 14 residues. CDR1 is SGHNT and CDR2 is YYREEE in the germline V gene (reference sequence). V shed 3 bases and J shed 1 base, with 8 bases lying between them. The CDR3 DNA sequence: TGTGCCAGCAGCTACGGGACATCTGGAAACACCATATATTTT. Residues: CASSYGTSGNTIYF.